The entry that follows covers one T cell receptor beta chain sequence. No antigen is known for it. Germline V CDR1 and CDR2: KGHSH, LQKENI. CDR3 length equals 16 residues. V was clipped by 2 bases and J by 2 bases, with 13 bases between them. The data belong to a study of OX40 agonist ivuxolimab in advanced cancers. The wider study: Three dose-escalation patients had partial responses: one with hepatocellular carcinoma and two with cutaneous melanoma.

Study-level points and caveats: The antigens recognized by the expanded peripheral T cells, that is their antigen specificity, were not determined. Expanded clones tended on average to be more numerous among CD8+ T cells than CD4+.

Here immunoSEQ multiplex PCR was the method, and the copy in TCRdb shows in-frame clones only, minus some. Of around 70,000 clones in the sample, approximately 81% are singletons; the top ten hold approximately 5%. The chain employs TRBV18 and TRBJ1-3, with D uncertain. The sequence was collected from an adult with an advanced solid tumor such as melanoma, head and neck, liver or kidney cancer. This specimen consisted of CD4+ or CD8+ T cells sorted from blood, obtained in a trial of the OX40 agonist ivuxolimab. The CDR3: CASSPVIGRTGNTIYF. The DNA for the CDR3 is TGTGCCAGCTCACCAGTCATAGGCAGAACTGGAAACACCATATATTTT.